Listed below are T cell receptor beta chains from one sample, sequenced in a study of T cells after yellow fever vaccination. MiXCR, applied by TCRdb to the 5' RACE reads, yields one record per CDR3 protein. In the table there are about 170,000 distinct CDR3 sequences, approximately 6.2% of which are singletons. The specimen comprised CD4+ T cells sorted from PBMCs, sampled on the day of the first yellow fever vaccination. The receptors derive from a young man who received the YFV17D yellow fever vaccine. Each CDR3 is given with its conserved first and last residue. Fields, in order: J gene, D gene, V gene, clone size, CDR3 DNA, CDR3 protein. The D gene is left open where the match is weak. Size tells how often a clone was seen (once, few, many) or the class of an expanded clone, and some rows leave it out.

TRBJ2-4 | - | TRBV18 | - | TGTGCCAGCTCACCGGAGGAGGGAGGTGGTGGTATAGCCAAAAACATTCAGTACTTC | CASSPEEGGGGIAKNIQYF
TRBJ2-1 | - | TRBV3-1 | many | TGTGCCAGCAGCCATGGGACTAGGGGGCGGTTCTTC | CASSHGTRGRFF
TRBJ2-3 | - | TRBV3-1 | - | TGTGCCAGCAGCCAAGATTCCGGGAGCCGCACAGATACGCAGTATTTT | CASSQDSGSRTDTQYF
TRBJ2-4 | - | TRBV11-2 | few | TGTGCCAGCAGCTTAGGGTTCTTCGACAGGAAAGCCAAAAACATTCAGTACTTC | CASSLGFFDRKAKNIQYF
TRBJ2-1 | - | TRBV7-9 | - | TGTGCCAGCAGCTCCACTGGGGGCCCGGGGGGTGAGCAGTTCTTC | CASSSTGGPGGEQFF
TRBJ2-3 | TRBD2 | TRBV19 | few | TGTGCCAGTAGTAGGACTAGCGGGGGGGCCCTGGCAGATACGCAGTATTTT | CASSRTSGGALADTQYF
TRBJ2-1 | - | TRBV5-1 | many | TGCGCCAGCAGCGGGGGGCCAGGGAATGAGCAGTTCTTC | CASSGGPGNEQFF
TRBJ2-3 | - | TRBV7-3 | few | TGTGCCAGCAGCGGGGGGGGCCGGACAGATACGCAGTATTTT | CASSGGGRTDTQYF
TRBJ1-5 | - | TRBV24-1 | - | TGTGCCACCAGTGACCCTCGGGGGGGGGAACAGCCCCAGCATTTT | CATSDPRGGEQPQHF
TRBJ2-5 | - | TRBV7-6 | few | TGTGCCAGCAGCTCCGTCCGGGACGCAACACGCGAGACCCAGTACTTC | CASSSVRDATRETQYF
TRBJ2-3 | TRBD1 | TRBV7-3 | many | TGTGCCAGCAGCCGTGTAGGGACAGGGAATGTGGCAGATACGCAGTATTTT | CASSRVGTGNVADTQYF
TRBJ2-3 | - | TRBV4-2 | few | TGTGCCAGCAGCCAAGATGTGGGGGCTAGCACAGATACGCAGTATTTT | CASSQDVGASTDTQYF
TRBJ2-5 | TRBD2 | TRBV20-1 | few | TGCAGTGCTAGAGTCGCTAGCGGGGGCCAAGAGACCCAGTACTTC | CSARVASGGQETQYF
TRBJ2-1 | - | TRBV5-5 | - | TGTGCCAGCAGCGGGAAACAGGGAAATGAGCAGTTCTTC | CASSGKQGNEQFF
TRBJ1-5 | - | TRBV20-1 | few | TGCAGTGCTAGGGGAGGGGTTGTAAGCAATCAGCCCCAGCATTTT | CSARGGVVSNQPQHF
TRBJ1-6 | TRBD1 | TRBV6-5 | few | TGTGCCAGCAGTTACTCGTGGACAGGGGGCTATAATTCACCCCTCCACTTT | CASSYSWTGGYNSPLHF
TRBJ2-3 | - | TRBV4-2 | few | TGTGCCAGCAGCCAAGACAGGGACTTCACAGATACGCAGTATTTT | CASSQDRDFTDTQYF
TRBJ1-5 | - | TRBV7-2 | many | TGTGCCAGCAGCTTAGTTGAGGGGGATCAGCCCCAGCATTTT | CASSLVEGDQPQHF
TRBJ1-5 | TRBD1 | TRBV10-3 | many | TGTGCCATCAGTGGCTCCTCGACAGGGGGATCGGGCAATCAGCCCCAGCATTTT | CAISGSSTGGSGNQPQHF
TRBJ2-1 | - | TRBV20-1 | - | TGCAGTGCTACCTCCAGCGCCGGGCGTGAGCAGTTCTTC | CSATSSAGREQFF
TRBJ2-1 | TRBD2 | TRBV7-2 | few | TGTGCCAGCAGCTTAGGTTCAGCGGGGATGATAGGGAATGAGCAGTTCTTC | CASSLGSAGMIGNEQFF
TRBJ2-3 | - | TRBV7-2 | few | TGTGCCAGCAGCTTAGTGTTCAGAACAGATACGCAGTATTTT | CASSLVFRTDTQYF
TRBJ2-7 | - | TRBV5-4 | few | TGTGCCAGCAGCTCAGGGGTTAGGCAGTACTTC | CASSSGVRQYF
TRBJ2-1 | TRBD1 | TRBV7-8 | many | TGTGCCAGCAGCTTGGGAGACAGGGGATATTACAATGAGCAGTTCTTC | CASSLGDRGYYNEQFF
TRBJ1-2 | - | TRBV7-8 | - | TGTGCCAGCAGCTTAACAGGGTCTCGTCGCTATGGCTACACCTTC | CASSLTGSRRYGYTF
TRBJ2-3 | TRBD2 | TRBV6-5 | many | TGTGCCAGCAGTTCCACTAGCGGGGCTAGCACAGATACGCAGTATTTT | CASSSTSGASTDTQYF
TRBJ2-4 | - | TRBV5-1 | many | TGCGCCAGCAGCGCAACATTAGCCAAAAACATTCAGTACTTC | CASSATLAKNIQYF
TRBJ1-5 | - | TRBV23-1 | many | TGCGCCAGCAGTGAGAGGGGACGCAGTCAGCCCCAGCATTTT | CASSERGRSQPQHF